The next 17 T cell receptor beta chains were all read from a single sample in a study of cytomegalovirus exposure and HLA in healthy donors. Primers: 60 Vbeta forward and 13 Jbeta reverse. Generated by immunoSEQ multiplex PCR, the TCRdb table keeps only in-frame clones and is missing some. This listing includes about 140,000 clones. Sequencing was carried out using PBMCs. These receptors were taken from a man in his forties or fifties in good health and CMV-seronegative.

CDR3 residues: CASSLGQENTEAFF. Here the CDR3 DNA reads TGTGCCAGCAGCTTGGGCCAGGAGAACACTGAAGCTTTCTTT. V gene TRBV5-4 combines with J gene TRBJ1-1; D is unresolved. V was clipped by 0 bases and J by 1 base, with 7 bases between them. This CDR3 has 14 residues. The germline gives CDR1 SGHNT, CDR2 YYREEE (reference sequence).

The chain couples TRBV5-1 to TRBJ1-4, with D possibly being TRBD1 (5 bases). Germline V CDR1 and CDR2: SGHRS, YFSETQ. The CDR3 covers 16 residues. The V end lost 1 base, the J end lost 0 bases, and 10 bases lay between the germline ends. The CDR3 region is CASSLPGIATNEKLFF. CDR3 in DNA: TGCGCCAGCAGCTTGCCAGGGATTGCAACTAATGAAAAACTGTTTTTT.

The CDR3 DNA reads as TGTGCCAGCAGCGTAGGGGCGGGACTAGCGGTCGTAGGGGGTACGCAGTATTTT. Its protein is CASSVGAGLAVVGGTQYF. The V call is TRBV9, the J call TRBJ2-3; TRBD2 agrees at 11 bases. The trim removed 0 bases at V and 8 bases at J, leaving 14 bases unmatched. This CDR3 region has 18 residues. Germline assignment: CDR1 SGDLS and CDR2 YYNGEE. The whole variable domain, filled in from reference TRBV9 and TRBJ2-3, reads DSGVTQTPKHLITATGQRVTLRCSPRSGDLSVYWYQQSLDQGLQFLIQYYNGEERAKGNILERFSAQQFPDLHSELNLSSLELGDSALYFCASSVGAGLAVVGGTQYFGPGTRLTVL.

V gene TRBV5-4 combines with J gene TRBJ1-2; 11 positions match TRBD1. The ends lost 0 bases at V and 3 bases at J; junction bases unmatched: 4. Germline lookup yields CDR1 SGHNT and CDR2 YYREEE (reference sequence). CDR3 size: 16 residues. The CDR3 is CASSLGGTGGYYGYTF. The DNA of the CDR3 is TGTGCCAGCAGCTTGGGAGGGACAGGGGGGTACTATGGCTACACCTTC.

The V gene is TRBV6-5, the J gene TRBJ2-3; 8 bases are shared with TRBD2. The trim removed 7 bases at V and 0 bases at J, leaving 6 bases unmatched. The germline CDR1 and CDR2 sequences are MNHEY and SVGAGI. The CDR3 totals 15 residues. As DNA, the CDR3 is TGTGCCAGCAACCCGGGGGGGTCTAGCACAGATACGCAGTATTTT. Amino acids: CASNPGGSSTDTQYF.

This chain uses TRBV9 with TRBJ2-1, with 8 nucleotides matching TRBD2. V shed 1 base, J shed 2 bases, and the junction held 2 bases outside the gene matches. The CDR3 covers 15 residues. CDR1 is SGDLS, CDR2 YYNGEE, per germline. The CDR3: CASSVTGGAYNEQFF. The CDR3 DNA is TGTGCCAGCAGCGTAACCGGGGGGGCCTACAATGAGCAGTTCTTC.

This sequence joins TRBV7-6 and TRBJ2-7; 8 nucleotides agree with TRBD1. Germline trimming cut 5 bases from V and 2 bases from J; bases unmatched to any gene: 5. The CDR3 totals 14 residues. CDR1 SGHVS and CDR2 FNYEAQ come from the germline V gene. CDR3 in amino acids: CASSRGTGAYEQYF. CDR3 nucleotide sequence: TGTGCCAGCAGCCGCGGGACAGGTGCCTACGAGCAGTACTTC.

The rearrangement joins TRBV4-2 to TRBJ2-1; 10 nucleotides match TRBD2. CDR1 and CDR2 from the germline V gene are LGHNA and YNFKEQ. This CDR3 contains 18 residues. V shed 0 bases, J shed 4 bases, and the junction held 9 bases outside the gene matches. The CDR3 here is CASSQEPAGGLKYNEQFF. In nucleotides, the CDR3 is TGTGCCAGCAGCCAAGAACCAGCGGGGGGGCTAAAATACAATGAGCAGTTCTTC.

The genes are TRBV18 and TRBJ2-2, with 9 bases identical to TRBD1. V lost 0 bases, J lost 4 bases, and 0 bases stayed unmatched. Germline V gives CDR1 KGHSH, CDR2 LQKENI. The CDR3 has 15 amino acids. In DNA, the CDR3 is TGTGCCAGCTCACCACCGGACAGGGGCACCGGGGAGCTGTTTTTT. Translating it yields CASSPPDRGTGELFF.

The chain combines TRBV12-5 with TRBJ2-3, with a possible D match to TRBD1 (5 bases). The germline gives CDR1 LGHNT, CDR2 FRNRAP. Trimming took off 8 bases at V and 0 bases at J, with 9 bases between the two ends. The length of the CDR3 is 13 residues. In DNA, the CDR3 is TGTGCTAGTCGACAGACTAGCACAGATACGCAGTATTTT. Protein: CASRQTSTDTQYF.

The J gene is TRBJ1-1, the V gene TRBV7-9; the D gene is possibly TRBD1 (5 bases). V dropped 8 bases and J dropped 1 base, with 8 bases sitting between them. The CDR3 covers 12 residues. The germline V gene encodes CDR1 SEHNR and CDR2 FQNEAQ (reference sequence). The CDR3 nucleotides read TGTGCCAGCCGGGGGGAGAACACTGAAGCTTTCTTT. This gives the protein CASRGENTEAFF.

The chain is built from TRBV7-3 and TRBJ2-5, with D perhaps matching TRBD1 (5 bases). Matching the DNA end better, TRBJ2-7 makes the J call doubtful. The CDR3 has 15 residues. The germline gives CDR1 SGHTA, CDR2 FQGTGA. CDR3 sequence: CASSLGLGAAYEQYF. The CDR3 DNA reads as TGTGCCAGCAGCTTAGGTCTAGGGGCCGCCTACGAGCAGTACTTC.

The chain couples TRBV7-2 to TRBJ1-2; 9 positions match TRBD1. Germline loops: CDR1 SGHTA, CDR2 FQGNSA. V lost 1 base and J lost 4; bases outside the gene matches: 4. The CDR3 is 15 amino acids. CDR3 amino acids: CASSLGGQGSYGYTF. The DNA for the CDR3 is TGTGCCAGCAGCTTAGGGGGACAGGGTAGCTATGGCTACACCTTC.

The gene calls are TRBV5-1 and TRBJ2-1; the match to TRBD1 covers 10 bases. Germline CDR1 reads SGHRS; CDR2 reads YFSETQ. Losses at the gene ends were 0 bases for V and 5 bases for J; bases not matched to a gene: 2. This CDR3 spans 15 amino acids. CDR3 sequence: CASSLGGTGDNEQFF. The CDR3 DNA follows: TGCGCCAGCAGCTTGGGTGGGACAGGGGACAATGAGCAGTTCTTC.

V and J are TRBV7-7 and TRBJ1-4; D remains unclear. The CDR3 sequence is 13 residues long. V dropped 2 bases and J dropped 7 bases, with 8 bases sitting between them. The germline V gene has CDR1 SSHAT and CDR2 FNYEAQ (reference sequence). The CDR3 coding sequence is TGTGCCAGCAGCTTACGAGTGTCTGAAAAACTGTTTTTT. Translating it yields CASSLRVSEKLFF.

The V gene is TRBV7-9, the J gene TRBJ1-4; D not resolved. The CDR3 spans 14 residues. CDR1 is SEHNR and CDR2 is FQNEAQ in the germline V gene (reference sequence). Trimming took off 5 bases at V and 0 bases at J, with 7 bases between the two ends. CDR3 sequence reads: CASSVRATNEKLFF. The CDR3 DNA follows: TGTGCCAGCAGCGTGCGGGCAACTAATGAAAAACTGTTTTTT. The variable domain in full, with the rest retrieved from reference TRBV7-9 and TRBJ1-4, is DTGVSQNPRHKITKRGQNVTFRCDPISEHNRLYWYRQTLGQGPEFLTYFQNEAQLEKSRLLSDRFSAERPKGSFSTLEIQRTEQGDSAMYLCASSVRATNEKLFFGSGTQLSVL.

The V call is TRBV14, the J call TRBJ1-2, with D perhaps matching TRBD1 (6 bases). The CDR3 sequence is 15 residues long. Germline V lookup: CDR1 SGHDN, CDR2 FVKESK. Trimming cost V 1 base and J 8 bases, with 17 bases left between them. The CDR3 nucleotides read TGTGCCAGCAGCCAAGGGCTGGGGGCGAGTTCCGGCTACACCTTC. Protein sequence: CASSQGLGASSGYTF. The variable domain in full, with the rest retrieved from reference TRBV14 and TRBJ1-2, is EAGVTQFPSHSVIEKGQTVTLRCDPISGHDNLYWYRRVMGKEIKFLLHFVKESKQDESGMPNNRFLAERTGGTYSTLKVQPAELEDSGVYFCASSQGLGASSGYTFGSGTRLTVV.